The 6 T cell receptor beta chains below were found in one sample sequenced in a study of blood T cell repertoires in COVID-19. Only in-frame clones appear in the TCRdb table, and some are missing; sequencing was by immunoSEQ multiplex PCR. Counted here are 300,000 to 400,000 clones, around 87% occurring once; the ten biggest clones make up 2% to 2.5%. Sequencing was performed on peripheral blood. These receptors were taken from a woman aged 60-75 years with COVID-19, enrolled during active disease.

This chain connects TRBV7-9 to TRBJ2-2; 12 bases fit TRBD2. The CDR3 has 14 residues. The junction had 3 bases not matched to a gene; V was cut back by 7 bases and J by 6 bases. Germline assignment: CDR1 SEHNR and CDR2 FQNEAQ (reference sequence). CDR3: CASTRTSGAGELFF. DNA for the CDR3: TGTGCCAGCACCCGGACTAGCGGGGCCGGGGAGCTGTTTTTT.

This clone was seen just once. V gene TRBV4-1 combines with J gene TRBJ2-3; D might be TRBD2 (6 bases). V was cut by 0 bases and J by 5 bases, with 12 bases left in between. The CDR3 consists of 15 residues. Germline V gene sequence: CDR1 MGHRA, CDR2 YSYEKL. CDR3 sequence: CASSQEVRGKDTQYF. DNA of the CDR3: TGCGCCAGCAGCCAAGAAGTCCGGGGGAAAGATACGCAGTATTTT.

The CDR3 DNA reads TGTGCCAGCTCCCCCGGACTAGCGGGAACCTACAATGAGCAGTTCTTC. Protein: CASSPGLAGTYNEQFF. The chain employs TRBV18 and TRBJ2-1, with 12 bases fitting TRBD2. The CDR3 sequence is 16 residues long. Germline CDR1 reads KGHSH; CDR2 reads LQKENI. The J segment lost 2 bases and the V segment lost 6 bases, leaving 5 bases of the junction unmatched.

The J gene is TRBJ1-4, the V gene TRBV5-8; D uncertain. V gave up 4 bases and J gave up 11 bases, with 12 bases separating them. Germline loops: CDR1 SGHTS, CDR2 YDEGEE. The CDR3 sequence is 12 residues long. The CDR3 is CASSPRGVKLFF. The CDR3, as DNA: TGTGCCAGCAGCCCACGTGGAGTCAAACTGTTTTTT.

The chain employs TRBV18 and TRBJ1-1; D not resolved. This CDR3 comprises 16 residues. Between the trimmed V and J ends, which lost 2 bases and 0 bases, there was a span of 13 bases. Germline values: CDR1 KGHSH, CDR2 LQKENI. This CDR3 reads CASSPSYSQMNTEAFF. DNA for the CDR3: TGTGCCAGCTCACCATCGTACAGCCAGATGAACACTGAAGCTTTCTTT.

This sequence joins TRBV5-1 and TRBJ1-2, with 7 bases that match TRBD1. The germline V gene has CDR1 SGHRS and CDR2 YFSETQ. V gave up 1 base and J gave up 8 bases; unmatched junction bases: 5. This CDR3 is built from 13 residues. The CDR3 bases are TGCGCCAGCAGCTTGTACCAGGGGGACGGCTACACCTTC. Amino acid sequence: CASSLYQGDGYTF.